The clone carrying this T cell receptor beta chain was counted between two and nine times. Its antigen is undetermined. The data belong to a study of T-cell reconstitution after alpha-beta-depleted transplantation in children. Points from the study as a whole: Certain patients had high TCRbeta diversity at day 60, and it came from recipient T cells and thymic progenitors that survived. Fresh T-cell production supplied most of the T-cell counts and diversity seen one year after transplant. Several hundred expanded graft clones reportedly were the source of alpha-beta T cells about two months after transplant.

V was pared by 2 bases and J by 0 bases, with 7 bases between. The CDR3 covers 13 residues. The germline V gene encodes CDR1 SQVTM and CDR2 ANQGSEA. During its preparation, the TCRbeta library received unique molecular identifiers. TCRdb fed the PCR reads into MiXCR, producing one record per CDR3 protein. The sample lists around 580,000 distinct CDR3 sequences, over 20% occurring once. This sequence was found in a boy under two years old with Wiskott-Aldrich syndrome, due to receive a stem cell transplant. The V and J genes are TRBV29-1 and TRBJ1-1; no clear D. Sequencing used PBMCs, obtained before TCRalphabeta/CD19-depleted stem cell transplant. The CDR3 coding sequence is TGCAGCGTTGAAAGCTGGGTGAACACTGAAGCTTTCTTT. Translation gives CSVESWVNTEAFF.